A selection of T cell receptor beta chains follows, all from one sample in a study of T cell responses to AZD1222 COVID-19 vaccine. The protocol was immunoSEQ multiplex PCR, while the TCRdb copy is restricted to in-frame clones and leaves out a portion. The sample has about 110,000 clones, roughly 87% seen once. The starting material was peripheral blood, obtained on day 0 of AZD1222 vaccination. These receptors all come from an adult in good health. The CDR3 runs from the conserved cysteine through the conserved F or W.

j_call | v_call | cdr3_aa
TRBJ1-2 | TRBV7-2 | CASSLSGTGFGYTF
TRBJ2-7 | TRBV11-3 | CASSLGSSFAYEQYF
TRBJ2-7 | TRBV7-2 | CASSLLAGGLYEQYF
TRBJ1-3 | TRBV7-9 | CASSYREGSGNTIYF
TRBJ1-1 | TRBV5-4 | CASSRAPSIEAFF
TRBJ2-5 | TRBV7-8 | CASSLDSQETQYF
TRBJ2-3 | TRBV5-4 | CASSLVLSDTQYF
TRBJ1-6 | TRBV6-5 | CASSYSGPKNSPLHF
TRBJ2-5 | TRBV10-3 | CAISPGYRKETQYF
TRBJ2-7 | TRBV5-1 | CASKVSGTTLYEQYF
TRBJ2-7 | TRBV7-9 | CASSQGAGEQYF
TRBJ2-1 | TRBV5-5 | CASSLWLGRSNEQFF
TRBJ1-1 | TRBV28 | CASIRDPVNTEAFF
TRBJ2-5 | TRBV7-9 | CASSLTSGGQETQYF
TRBJ1-3 | TRBV3-1/TRBV3-2 | CASSHYRQGNRGNTIYF
TRBJ1-6 | TRBV7-8 | CASSSREAIGLSPLHF
TRBJ1-2 | TRBV28 | CASRGGRSNYGYTF
TRBJ1-4 | TRBV5-1 | CASRTQTGLEEKLFF
TRBJ1-3 | TRBV28 | CASSPVPGHGNTIYF
TRBJ2-1 | TRBV21-1 | CASSKDMRDRGPEQFF
TRBJ1-2 | TRBV6-1 | CASSEARAHNYGYTF
TRBJ1-6 | TRBV5-1 | CASSAKTGGVSPLHF
TRBJ1-6 | TRBV28 | CASLPGTPLRNSPLHF
TRBJ2-6 | TRBV27 | CASSPGGSGANVLTF
TRBJ1-4 | TRBV18 | CASSPQEVRGEKLFF
TRBJ2-2 | TRBV4-1 | CASSPIQETVNTGELFF